This T cell receptor beta chain was sequenced during a study of T cells in Graves' hyperthyroidism and ophthalmopathy. Study-wide results and caveats: Most clonotypes expanded in thyroid above 0.001 were likewise present in blood.

Around 10 ml fresh peripheral blood yielded the PBMCs. This clonotype was picked up a small number of times. The target antigen is unknown. Researchers amplified the TCR beta CDR3 regions from RNA transcripts. First-round RT-PCR with HTBI primers amplified the TCR CDR3 region. MiXCR was run by TCRdb on the multiplex PCR reads, yielding one entry per CDR3 protein. The table shows a few hundred thousand distinct CDR3 sequences, with around 13% occurring only once. V was clipped by 6 bases and J by 0 bases, with 6 bases between them. Germline V gene lookup returns CDR1 SQVTM and CDR2 ANQGSEA. The CDR3 totals 12 residues.

This clonotype was sampled from a woman in her thirties with Graves' hyperthyroidism that later progressed to Graves' ophthalmopathy. The sample consisted of blood. This chain joins TRBV29-1 and TRBJ1-5, with D unresolved. Here the CDR3 DNA reads TGCAGCGTCGCCTATAGCAATCAGCCCCAGCATTTT. Its translation: CSVAYSNQPQHF.